The next 26 T cell receptor beta chains were all read from a single sample in a study of CD8 T cells in Susac syndrome (dated by TCRdb to the late 2010s). The library came from the immunoSEQ multiplex PCR assay. RNA was extracted using the RNeasy kit, and roughly 0.5 to 1 ug of the RNA was reverse transcribed with random hexamers. The public reads were reanalyzed by TCRdb: fastp trimming at Q25, MiXCR alignment, in-frame beta chains only. CDR3 protein sequences are deduplicated, and each keeps its most common genes and DNA. This sample has over 150,000 distinct CDR3 sequences in its table, and around 96% of those were observed once. About 0.09% of the sample is in the top ten clones. Specimen: CD4+ T cells from PBMCs. The receptors here all came from a human donor with multiple sclerosis.

V gene TRBV6-5 combines with J gene TRBJ2-5; D possibly matches TRBD1 or TRBD2 (5 bases each). The V and J ends lost 6 bases and 7 bases respectively, with 15 bases between them. CDR1 and CDR2 (germline): MNHEY, SVGAGI. This CDR3 contains 13 residues. DNA of the CDR3: TGTGCCAGCAGCCGGGGACGGCGGCGGACCCAGTACTTC. Its translation: CASSRGRRRTQYF.

This clonotype appeared once. The CDR3 region is CASTAGSSYEQYF. Here the CDR3 DNA reads TGTGCCAGCACAGCAGGGAGCTCCTACGAGCAGTACTTC. This chain links TRBV2 with TRBJ2-7, with D perhaps matching TRBD1 or TRBD2 (5 bases each). The CDR3 runs to 13 residues. V lost 7 bases to trimming and J lost 0 bases, with 10 bases between them. In germline, CDR1 is SNHLY, CDR2 FYNNEI.

The rearrangement links TRBV7-6 to TRBJ1-6; 7 bases agree with TRBD1. The J segment lost 10 bases and the V segment lost 1 base, leaving 7 bases of the junction unmatched. This CDR3 has 15 amino acids. CDR1 and CDR2 from the germline V gene are SGHVS and FNYEAQ. The CDR3 region is CASSLDTGVGSPLHF. Written as DNA, the CDR3 is TGTGCCAGCAGCTTAGATACAGGGGTCGGGTCACCCCTCCACTTT.

This chain uses TRBV4-1 with TRBJ2-7, with D perhaps matching TRBD1 (5 bases). Looked up from germline, CDR1 is MGHRA and CDR2 is YSYEKL. The V end was cut by 4 bases, the J end by 0 bases, with 16 bases between. The CDR3 runs 16 residues. CDR3 residues: CASSPRWGVSSYEQYF. CDR3 coding DNA: TGCGCCAGCAGCCCCCGGTGGGGCGTTAGCTCCTACGAGCAGTACTTC.

Written as DNA, the CDR3 is TGTGCCAGCAGGGACCAGGGCCCTAATGAAAAACTGTTTTTT. This codes for CASRDQGPNEKLFF. The chain employs TRBV2 and TRBJ1-4; a weak D match, TRBD1 (5 bases). Trimming removed 6 bases at V and 3 bases at J, with 11 bases between. Germline CDR1 is SNHLY and CDR2 is FYNNEI. CDR3 length: 14 amino acids.

The V and J genes are TRBV5-1 and TRBJ2-5; 7 bases are shared with TRBD2. The germline V gene has CDR1 SGHRS and CDR2 YFSETQ. J gave up 3 bases and V 5 bases, and 13 bases lay outside the gene matches. CDR3 length equals 16 residues. The CDR3, as DNA: TGCGCCAGCAGTCCTACGGAAGGCGGGAGCGAAGAGACCCAGTACTTC. This encodes CASSPTEGGSEETQYF. The whole variable domain, filled in from reference TRBV5-1 and TRBJ2-5, reads KAGVTQTPRYLIKTRGQQVTLSCSPISGHRSVSWYQQTPGQGLQFLFEYFSETQRNKGNFPGRFSGRQFSNSRSEMNVSTLELGDSALYLCASSPTEGGSEETQYFGPGTRLLVL.

The V and J genes are TRBV18 and TRBJ1-2; D uncertain. Germline V CDR1 and CDR2: KGHSH, LQKENI. The CDR3 spans 13 residues. V was trimmed by 1 base and J by 6 bases, leaving 9 bases between them. The CDR3 sequence: CASSPLAGDGYTF. In DNA, the CDR3 is TGTGCCAGCTCACCACTCGCAGGAGATGGCTACACCTTC.

The chain couples TRBV27 to TRBJ2-7; TRBD1 aligns across 9 bases. The J segment lost 7 bases and the V segment lost 6 bases, leaving 10 bases of the junction unmatched. Germline loops: CDR1 MNHEY, CDR2 SMNVEV (reference sequence). This CDR3 region has 14 residues. The CDR3 DNA sequence: TGTGCCAGCAGCCGGGACAGGGACGGCTCGGAGCAGTACTTC. Protein: CASSRDRDGSEQYF.

V gene TRBV7-2 combines with J gene TRBJ2-7; D may be TRBD1 (5 bases). V lost 1 base, J lost 3 bases, and 10 bases lay in between. Germline CDR1 SGHTA, CDR2 FQGNSA. The CDR3 spans 14 residues. The CDR3 protein is CASSLGQGNYEQYF. The CDR3 coding sequence is TGTGCCAGCAGCTTAGGGCAGGGAAACTACGAGCAGTACTTC. Full variable domain (missing parts from reference TRBV7-2 and TRBJ2-7): GAGVSQSPSNKVTEKGKDVELRCDPISGHTALYWYRQSLGQGLEFLIYFQGNSAPDKSGLPSDRFSAERTGGSVSTLTIQRTQQEDSAVYLCASSLGQGNYEQYFGPGTRLTVT.

This clonotype was picked up one time. The V call is TRBV12-3 or TRBV12-4, the J call TRBJ2-3; D ambiguous. The CDR3 consists of 14 residues. Trimming stripped 3 bases from V and 0 bases from J, with 7 bases between. The CDR3: CASSFGASTDTQYF. The CDR3 nucleotides are TGTGCCAGCAGTTTCGGTGCTAGCACAGATACGCAGTATTTT.

This chain uses TRBV14 with TRBJ2-5; D is perhaps TRBD1 or TRBD2 (6 bases each). Germline lookup yields CDR1 SGHDN and CDR2 FVKESK. Trimming cost V 4 bases and J 1 base, with 10 bases left between them. The CDR3 is 14 residues long. CDR3 region: CASSRGTTQETQYF. CDR3 coding DNA: TGTGCCAGCAGCCGCGGGACAACCCAAGAGACCCAGTACTTC.

The V and J genes are TRBV4-2 and TRBJ2-7, with D uncertain. Germline V gene data show CDR1 as LGHNA and CDR2 as YNFKEQ. Trimming cost V 0 bases and J 9 bases, with 15 bases left between them. The CDR3 sequence is 14 residues long. The CDR3 bases are TGTGCCAGCAGCCAAGATCAGCAGTCGAAGGGGCAGTACTTC. Amino acids: CASSQDQQSKGQYF.

The V and J genes are TRBV12-3 or TRBV12-4 and TRBJ2-1, with TRBD2 matching over 8 bases. The CDR3 has 16 amino acids. With V trimmed by 1 base and J by 10 bases, 12 bases remained unmatched. CDR3 loop: CASSLGRGRILREQFF. The DNA of the CDR3 is TGTGCCAGCAGTTTAGGGCGCGGGAGGATCCTTAGGGAGCAGTTCTTC.

J is TRBJ2-2 and V is TRBV27; TRBD1 might be the D (6 bases). Germline lookup yields CDR1 MNHEY and CDR2 SMNVEV (reference sequence). The CDR3 is 15 residues long. V gave up 3 bases and J gave up 4 bases, with 12 bases separating them. CDR3 nucleotides: TGTGCCAGCAGTTTGACAGGACTCGGCACCGGGGAGCTGTTTTTT. It codes for CASSLTGLGTGELFF.

The CDR3 is CASERGHNYGYTF. Here the CDR3 DNA reads TGTGCCAGCGAGAGGGGGCATAACTATGGCTACACCTTC. This chain links TRBV7-9 with TRBJ1-2; 7 bases are a match to TRBD1. This CDR3 is built from 13 residues. V dropped 8 bases and J dropped 1; count of bases not matched to a gene: 4. The germline V gene encodes CDR1 SEHNR and CDR2 FQNEAQ (reference sequence).

As DNA, the CDR3 is TGTGCCAGCAGAACCGGGACATTTCGGCCCCAGCATTTT. It specifies CASRTGTFRPQHF. V usage is TRBV27 and J usage is TRBJ1-5; a weak D match, TRBD1 (6 bases). The CDR3 loop spans 13 amino acids. Germline values: CDR1 MNHEY, CDR2 SMNVEV (reference sequence). Trimming removed 6 bases at V and 9 bases at J, with 15 bases between.

V usage is TRBV5-1 and J usage is TRBJ1-2; D ambiguous. Trimming pared 4 bases from V and 4 bases from J, leaving 14 bases between. The CDR3 spans 14 residues. Germline CDR1 SGHRS, CDR2 YFSETQ. CDR3 DNA sequence: TGCGCCAGCAGCCCAGGTCCGGATACCTATGGCTACACCTTC. It codes for CASSPGPDTYGYTF.

This chain joins TRBV29-1 and TRBJ1-1; perhaps TRBD1 as D (5 bases). Germline loops: CDR1 SQVTM, CDR2 ANQGSEA. The CDR3 spans 15 residues. The V gene lost 6 bases and the J gene lost 1 base, with 18 bases spanning the gap. CDR3 bases: TGCAGCGTCCTGGATGGGGCCAGGACGAACACTGAAGCTTTCTTT. This sequence encodes CSVLDGARTNTEAFF.

The rearrangement links TRBV12-3 or TRBV12-4 to TRBJ2-3, with D hard to call. Trimming shortened V by 7 bases and J by 5 bases, and 10 bases separated the two germline ends. This CDR3 has 12 residues. CDR3 coding DNA: TGTGCCAGCACCCCGGGCGTAGATACGCAGTATTTT. It is translated as CASTPGVDTQYF.

The chain has TRBV3-1 and TRBJ2-3, with a weak D call TRBD1 (5 bases). CDR3 length equals 15 residues. V lost 3 bases and J 3 bases, leaving 13 bases between the germline ends. The germline V gene encodes CDR1 LGHDT and CDR2 YNNKEL (reference sequence). The CDR3 reads CASSQTPDRTDTQYF. As DNA, the CDR3 is TGTGCCAGCAGCCAGACCCCTGACAGAACAGATACGCAGTATTTT.

This chain links TRBV3-1 with TRBJ2-2; D is uncertain. The CDR3 extends over 13 amino acids. In germline, CDR1 is LGHDT, CDR2 YNNKEL (reference sequence). V was shortened by 1 base and J by 5 bases, with 5 bases between the two germline ends. CDR3 sequence reads: CASSQGWTGELFF. In nucleotides, the CDR3 is TGTGCCAGCAGCCAAGGGTGGACCGGGGAGCTGTTTTTT.

This chain connects TRBV5-4 to TRBJ2-7; D remains ambiguous. The V end lost 5 bases, the J end lost 4 bases, and 7 bases lay between the germline ends. Germline V gene data show CDR1 as SGHNT and CDR2 as YYREEE (reference sequence). The CDR3 is 11 residues long. The CDR3 DNA follows: TGTGCCAGCAGTGGTCAGTACGAGCAGTACTTC. Protein product: CASSGQYEQYF.

The gene calls are TRBV30 and TRBJ1-1; D uncertain. Per the germline V gene, CDR1 is GTSNPN and CDR2 is SVGIG (reference sequence). V gave up 5 bases and J gave up 0 bases, with 10 bases separating them. This CDR3 contains 13 residues. The DNA for the CDR3 is TGTGCCTGGCAGAGATCCATGAACACTGAAGCTTTCTTT. This codes for CAWQRSMNTEAFF.

V usage is TRBV9 and J usage is TRBJ2-1; 7 positions agree with TRBD2. CDR1 is SGDLS and CDR2 is YYNGEE in the germline V gene. The CDR3 totals 19 residues. Losses at the gene ends were 6 bases for V and 5 bases for J; bases not matched to a gene: 23. CDR3 in DNA: TGTGCCAGCAACCCTGGATGGGCTAGCGGAGGAGGTCCGGACAATGAGCAGTTCTTC. Its protein is CASNPGWASGGGPDNEQFF.

V usage is TRBV14 and J usage is TRBJ2-5, with a weak D call TRBD2 (5 bases). Germline-derived CDR1 and CDR2 are SGHDN and FVKESK. This CDR3 comprises 15 residues. V dropped 1 base and J dropped 4 bases, with 13 bases sitting between them. The CDR3 reads CASSQVTRGGETQYF. DNA of the CDR3: TGTGCCAGCAGCCAAGTTACCAGAGGAGGAGAGACCCAGTACTTC.

This chain joins TRBV3-1 and TRBJ2-7; tentative D call: TRBD2 (5 bases). In germline, CDR1 is LGHDT, CDR2 YNNKEL (reference sequence). Between the trimmed V and J ends, which lost 5 bases and 2 bases, there was a span of 10 bases. This CDR3 is built from 13 residues. The CDR3 DNA sequence: TGTGCCAGCAGCTACGCCGGGGCCTACGAGCAGTACTTC. Protein product: CASSYAGAYEQYF.